This is a list of T cell receptor beta chains from one sample in a study of shared clonotypes between healthy human individuals. The data were produced by immunoSEQ multiplex PCR, yet TCRdb's version contains in-frame clones alone and is incomplete. Found here are 740,000 or so clones, roughly 72% of them singletons; the top ten hold around 2%. Sequenced material: memory CD4+ T cells sorted from blood. The source is a woman younger than 45 in good health. Both conserved end residues are part of each CDR3. Each record gives: V gene, D gene, J gene, clone size, CDR3 protein, CDR3 DNA. A D gene is named only where the DNA matches it firmly. Not all rows give a size; the values are once, few, many and, for expanded clones, a class.

v_gene: TRBV7-2
d_gene: TRBD2
j_gene: TRBJ2-7
abundance: NA
CDR3aa: CASSSMGGRAYEQYF
CDR3nt: TGTGCCAGCAGCTCGATGGGGGGGAGGGCCTACGAGCAGTACTTC

v_gene: TRBV2
d_gene: NA
j_gene: TRBJ1-4
abundance: NA
CDR3aa: CASSGTQGSFGEKLFF
CDR3nt: TGTGCCAGCAGTGGGACCCAGGGGAGTTTCGGTGAAAAACTGTTTTTT

v_gene: TRBV5-1
d_gene: NA
j_gene: TRBJ2-7
abundance: NA
CDR3aa: CASSRGRYEQYF
CDR3nt: TGCGCCAGCAGCCGAGGGAGGTACGAGCAGTACTTC

v_gene: TRBV2
d_gene: NA
j_gene: TRBJ2-1
abundance: NA
CDR3aa: CASSGDSYNEQFF
CDR3nt: TGTGCCAGCAGCGGCGACTCCTACAATGAGCAGTTCTTC

v_gene: TRBV2
d_gene: NA
j_gene: TRBJ1-2
abundance: once
CDR3aa: CASSAQVLGRINYGYTF
CDR3nt: TGTGCCAGCAGTGCACAGGTGTTGGGACGGATTAACTATGGCTACACCTTC

v_gene: TRBV2
d_gene: NA
j_gene: TRBJ2-1
abundance: NA
CDR3aa: CASSDGPGRNNNEQFF
CDR3nt: TGTGCCAGCAGTGATGGGCCGGGCCGCAATAACAATGAGCAGTTCTTC

v_gene: TRBV2
d_gene: TRBD1
j_gene: TRBJ2-2
abundance: NA
CDR3aa: CASRAGTGTGELFF
CDR3nt: TGTGCCAGCAGAGCCGGGACAGGCACCGGGGAGCTGTTTTTT

v_gene: TRBV29-1
d_gene: NA
j_gene: TRBJ2-2
abundance: once
CDR3aa: CSAGTPGVTGELFF
CDR3nt: TGCAGCGCCGGGACACCCGGGGTCACCGGGGAGCTGTTTTTT

v_gene: TRBV27
d_gene: NA
j_gene: TRBJ2-3
abundance: NA
CDR3aa: CASFRGAGSTDTQYF
CDR3nt: TGTGCCAGCTTCCGTGGGGCCGGGAGCACAGATACGCAGTATTTT

v_gene: TRBV28
d_gene: TRBD2
j_gene: TRBJ2-2
abundance: NA
CDR3aa: CASRGAGGQDGELFF
CDR3nt: TGTGCCAGCAGGGGAGCGGGAGGGCAGGACGGGGAGCTGTTTTTT

v_gene: TRBV14
d_gene: NA
j_gene: TRBJ2-5
abundance: NA
CDR3aa: CASSQDLRSPETQYF
CDR3nt: TGTGCCAGCAGCCAAGATTTAAGGTCTCCAGAGACCCAGTACTTC

v_gene: TRBV7-2
d_gene: NA
j_gene: TRBJ2-2
abundance: few
CDR3aa: CASSLMPSENTGELFF
CDR3nt: TGTGCCAGCAGCTTAATGCCTAGCGAGAACACCGGGGAGCTGTTTTTT

v_gene: TRBV7-8
d_gene: TRBD2
j_gene: TRBJ2-5
abundance: NA
CDR3aa: CASSVTSGRAGETQYF
CDR3nt: TGTGCCAGCAGCGTTACTAGCGGGAGGGCCGGGGAGACCCAGTACTTC

v_gene: TRBV19
d_gene: NA
j_gene: TRBJ2-3
abundance: few
CDR3aa: CASSIGTASTDTQYF
CDR3nt: TGTGCCAGTAGTATAGGGACCGCTAGCACAGATACGCAGTATTTT

v_gene: TRBV30
d_gene: TRBD1
j_gene: TRBJ2-7
abundance: NA
CDR3aa: CASGQGGPYEQYF
CDR3nt: TGTGCCTCGGGACAGGGAGGTCCCTACGAGCAGTACTTC

v_gene: TRBV2
d_gene: NA
j_gene: TRBJ2-5
abundance: NA
CDR3aa: CASDRQSGTQYF
CDR3nt: TGTGCCAGCGACCGACAGTCGGGGACCCAGTACTTC

v_gene: TRBV4-1
d_gene: TRBD1
j_gene: TRBJ2-7
abundance: NA
CDR3aa: CASSQLDRGNSYEQYF
CDR3nt: TGCGCCAGCAGCCAACTGGACAGGGGAAACTCCTACGAGCAGTACTTC